This T cell receptor (beta chain) originates from a study of blood T cells in healthy people across ages. Next came a second PCR, run for about 6 to 11 cycles, which used a sample-barcoded 5' primer along with a J-beta primer mix. In TCRdb, the 5' RACE reads were re-called with MiXCR into one record per CDR3 protein. The sample has fewer than 2,000,000 distinct CDR3 sequences, about 31% seen once; the top ten hold roughly 12%. This clonotype was recorded many times. The CDR3 has 15 residues. V lost 6 bases, J lost 5 bases, and 19 bases lay in between. The chain employs TRBV12-3 or TRBV12-4 and TRBJ1-2; D is ambiguous. This sequence originates from a woman aged 25 to 39 in good health. The source material was blood. The CDR3 DNA reads TGTGCCAGCAGCCTCGGACCGGATCCATATTATGGCTACACCTTC. This codes for CASSLGPDPYYGYTF.